What follows are 14 T cell receptor beta chains derived from one specimen sequenced in a study of identical twins. MiXCR, run by TCRdb on the 5' RACE reads, gives a single entry per CDR3 protein. This table holds approximately 490,000 distinct CDR3 sequences, under 25% found once. The sample was also linked to a second study, of yellow fever vaccine responses in identical twins.

The material sequenced was CD4+ T cells sorted from blood. The receptor set was obtained from a woman younger than 35 in good health.

V and J are TRBV4-1 and TRBJ2-5; 8 bases line up with TRBD2. This CDR3 region has 17 residues. Trimming at V came to 1 base and at J to 0 bases, leaving 7 bases not matched to a gene. Germline V gene sequence: CDR1 MGHRA, CDR2 YSYEKL. The chain's CDR3 is CASSQGGVAGYQETQYF. Written as DNA, the CDR3 is TGCGCCAGCAGCCAAGGCGGGGTAGCGGGGTACCAAGAGACCCAGTACTTC.

The rearrangement uses TRBV7-9 and TRBJ1-2; 8 bases map to TRBD1. This CDR3 has 15 residues. Trimming cost V 4 bases and J 4 bases; bases outside gene matches: 8. CDR1 and CDR2 (germline): SEHNR, FQNEAQ (reference sequence). In DNA form, the CDR3 reads TGTGCCAGCAGCTCCGGACAGGGCAGTAGCTATGGCTACACCTTC. Translated: CASSSGQGSSYGYTF.

The chain has TRBV28 and TRBJ2-7; D is uncertain. The V gene's germline CDR1 is MDHEN and CDR2 SYDVKM. V gave up 2 bases and J gave up 0 bases, with 8 bases separating them. CDR3 length equals 14 residues. The CDR3 loop reads CASSLGTDSYEQYF. Here the CDR3 DNA reads TGTGCCAGCAGTTTAGGAACAGACTCCTACGAGCAGTACTTC.

This clonotype was observed a handful of times. The chain has TRBV20-1 and TRBJ2-2; perhaps TRBD1 as D (5 bases). The CDR3 contains 14 residues. The germline CDR1 and CDR2 sequences are DFQATT and SNEGSKA (reference sequence). Deletions cut 3 bases from V and 1 base from J, with 9 bases between. CDR3: CSARTVLNTGELFF. The CDR3 nucleotides read TGCAGTGCTAGGACAGTCCTGAACACCGGGGAGCTGTTTTTT.

The J gene is TRBJ2-2, the V gene TRBV24-1, with 8 bases matching TRBD1. This CDR3 has 16 amino acids. J gave up 5 bases and V 6 bases, and 10 bases lay outside the gene matches. The germline gives CDR1 KGHDR, CDR2 SFDVKD. In nucleotides, the CDR3 is TGTGCCACCAGTCCGTCCCGGGACAGGCGTACCGGGGAGCTGTTTTTT. Protein: CATSPSRDRRTGELFF.

The chain couples TRBV21-1 to TRBJ2-7. TRBV21-1 is a pseudogene locus. There are 12 residues in the CDR3. DNA of the CDR3: TGTGCCAGCAGGGGTAGTTCGCACGAGCAGTACTTC. It encodes CASRGSSHEQYF.

CDR3 in amino acids: CASSERDRATGELFF. The CDR3 nucleotides are TGTGCCAGCAGCGAAAGGGACAGGGCAACCGGGGAGCTGTTTTTT. The chain combines TRBV9 with TRBJ2-2; TRBD1 matches 9 bases. The CDR3 consists of 15 residues. Germline CDR1 reads SGDLS; CDR2 reads YYNGEE. Trimming removed 3 bases from V and 5 bases from J; junction bases left unmatched: 5.

The chain couples TRBV7-8 to TRBJ1-6; no definite D call. Deletions cut 4 bases from V and 0 bases from J, with 13 bases between. The CDR3 is 17 residues long. CDR1 and CDR2 from the germline V gene are SGHVS and FQNEAQ. CDR3 sequence (DNA): TGTGCCAGCAGCTCTGGGAGCCCCCGCTCCTATAATTCACCCCTCCACTTT. Translated: CASSSGSPRSYNSPLHF.

This clonotype was observed a handful of times. The chain has TRBV12-3 or TRBV12-4 and TRBJ2-2; D could derive from TRBD1 or TRBD2 (5 bases each). The V end lost 7 bases, the J end lost 7 bases, and 22 bases lay between the germline ends. CDR3 length equals 16 residues. CDR3 residues: CASTAWGAGQIGELFF. The CDR3 nucleotides are TGTGCCAGCACCGCTTGGGGAGCAGGGCAAATCGGGGAGCTGTTTTTT.

The genes are TRBV12-3 or TRBV12-4 and TRBJ2-5, with D maybe TRBD2 (5 bases). The CDR3 totals 15 residues. Deletions cut 3 bases from V and 2 bases from J, with 13 bases between. CDR3 nucleotide sequence: TGTGCCAGCAGTTTTATAGTTAGCGATCAAGAGACCCAGTACTTC. Amino acids: CASSFIVSDQETQYF.

This clonotype was counted many times. This sequence joins TRBV10-3 and TRBJ1-1, with 7 bases matching TRBD1. The CDR3 sequence is 13 residues long. Germline V lookup: CDR1 ENHRY, CDR2 SYGVKD. Trimming took 6 bases from V and 1 from J; bases not matched to a gene: 2. CDR3 in DNA: TGTGCCATCAGCCCAGGGGGGAACACTGAAGCTTTCTTT. The encoded protein is CAISPGGNTEAFF.

The chain is built from TRBV13 and TRBJ2-1; D is ambiguous. This CDR3 contains 13 residues. Germline assignment: CDR1 PRHDT and CDR2 FYEKMQ (reference sequence). The V gene lost 6 bases and the J gene lost 10 bases, with 16 bases spanning the gap. The CDR3 here is CASSLVAGKEQFF. In DNA form, the CDR3 reads TGTGCCAGCAGTCTTGTGGCAGGCAAGGAGCAGTTCTTC.

The chain uses TRBV10-3 and TRBJ2-5, with D tentatively TRBD1 (5 bases). CDR1 is ENHRY and CDR2 is SYGVKD in the germline V gene. CDR3 size: 14 residues. Trimming removed 0 bases at V and 5 bases at J, with 10 bases between. The CDR3, as DNA: TGTGCCATCAGTGAGTCGACAGTACGGGAGACCCAGTACTTC. It specifies CAISESTVRETQYF.

The chain recombines TRBV3-1 with TRBJ2-5; 9 nucleotides match TRBD2. The CDR3 has 17 amino acids. Germline CDR1 reads LGHDT; CDR2 reads YNNKEL (reference sequence). V trimming: 3 bases; J trimming: 1 base; junction bases outside the gene matches: 9. The CDR3, as DNA: TGTGCCAGCAGCCAGGTCGACCAACTAGCGGGCCAAGAGACCCAGTACTTC. Translation gives CASSQVDQLAGQETQYF.